These T cell receptor beta chains were read from a single sample in a study of blood T cell repertoires in COVID-19. Sequencing was performed with immunoSEQ multiplex PCR; in TCRdb, only in-frame clones are kept and a portion is missing. This sample has approximately 170,000 clones, with around 82% found just once. Material: peripheral blood. Receptors were obtained from a human donor with acute or convalescent COVID-19. The donor label of this sample is uncertain. The CDR3 runs from the conserved cysteine through the conserved F or W. D genes are given only for firm matches. Size is omitted from some rows. Given values are once, few, many or a class for expanded clones.

TRBJ2-1 | NA | TRBV5-1 | once | TGCGCCAGCAGCCCCTCAGACTTCCTGGGCAATGAGCAGTTCTTC | CASSPSDFLGNEQFF
TRBJ2-3 | NA | TRBV19 | once | TGTGCCAGTAGTACATTTGACTCCACAGATACGCAGTATTTT | CASSTFDSTDTQYF
TRBJ1-5 | TRBD1 | TRBV11-2 | NA | TGTGCCAGCAGCGTAGGACAGGGCAGATGGTGGCCCCAGCATTTT | CASSVGQGRWWPQHF
TRBJ2-6 | TRBD1 | TRBV11-2 | NA | TGTGCCAGCAGCTCGGGACAGGCTGGGGCCAACGTCCTGACTTTC | CASSSGQAGANVLTF
TRBJ2-7 | NA | TRBV19 | NA | TGTGCCAGTAGGAGGGGGGGTGCTTCCTACGAGCAGTACTTC | CASRRGGASYEQYF
TRBJ1-1 | NA | TRBV2 | NA | TGTGCCAGCAGTGTCAACCGTGCGGGGAACACTGAAGCTTTCTTT | CASSVNRAGNTEAFF
TRBJ2-1 | NA | TRBV5-4 | NA | TGTGCCAGCAGCACCGGGGGGCTGTACAATGAGCAGTTCTTC | CASSTGGLYNEQFF
TRBJ1-1 | NA | TRBV30 | NA | TGTGCCTGGAGTATACAGAAAAACACTGAAGCTTTCTTT | CAWSIQKNTEAFF
TRBJ1-2 | TRBD1 | TRBV3-1/TRBV3-2 | NA | TGTGCCAGCAGCCACTCAACAGGGGGCTATGGCTACACCTTC | CASSHSTGGYGYTF
TRBJ2-7 | TRBD1 | TRBV29-1 | NA | TGCAGCGTCCGGGACAGGGAAAACGAGCAGTACTTC | CSVRDRENEQYF
TRBJ2-7 | NA | TRBV6-1 | few | TGTGCCAGCAGTGAAGCGCTCAGGGCGGGGTACGAGCAGTACTTC | CASSEALRAGYEQYF
TRBJ2-5 | NA | TRBV30 | NA | TGTGCCTCCGGGACTCCGGGGGAGACCCAGTACTTC | CASGTPGETQYF
TRBJ1-5 | NA | TRBV28 | NA | TGTGCCAGCAGTTTCGGACAGTCCGGCGGGCAGCCCCAGCATTTT | CASSFGQSGGQPQHF
TRBJ2-1 | TRBD2 | TRBV7-2 | NA | TGTGCCAGCAGCTTAGGTGGGACTAGCGGGGTGATCAATGAGCAGTTCTTC | CASSLGGTSGVINEQFF
TRBJ1-2 | NA | TRBV11-2 | few | TGTGCCAGCAGCCTCCGAGGCGGGGGGGACTATGGCTACACCTTC | CASSLRGGGDYGYTF
TRBJ2-3 | NA | TRBV5-1 | NA | TGCGCCAGCAGCTTGATCACTAGCCGGGGCACAGATACGCAGTATTTT | CASSLITSRGTDTQYF
TRBJ2-7 | TRBD2 | TRBV9 | NA | TGTGCCAGCAGCGGCACTAGCGGGGGGGGATCCTACGAGCAGTACTTC | CASSGTSGGGSYEQYF
TRBJ2-3 | TRBD2 | TRBV15 | few | TGTGCCACCAAAACTAGCGGGGCGGGCACAGATACGCAGTATTTT | CATKTSGAGTDTQYF
TRBJ1-3 | NA | TRBV10-2 | NA | TGCGCCAGCAGCAGGGGTGTGGGAAACACCATATATTTT | CASSRGVGNTIYF
TRBJ2-1 | TRBD2 | TRBV4-1 | few | TGCGCCAGCAGCCAAGATGAGCGGGAGGGCCCGGGCAATGAGCAGTTCTTC | CASSQDEREGPGNEQFF
TRBJ2-3 | NA | TRBV7-9 | few | TGTGCCAGCAGGTTAACAGGGGACGGGGGTACGCAGTATTTT | CASRLTGDGGTQYF
TRBJ2-1 | TRBD2 | TRBV2 | NA | TGTGCCAGCGCCCCTTCTAGCGGGAGTAGAGATGAGCAGTTCTTC | CASAPSSGSRDEQFF